The next 17 T cell receptor beta chains were all read from a single sample in a study of cytomegalovirus exposure and HLA in healthy donors. Researchers ran the PCR with 60 Vbeta and 13 Jbeta primers. Assay used: immunoSEQ multiplex PCR; TCRdb lists only in-frame clones, some missing. The table lists some 120,000 clones, roughly 69% of them singletons. The sample was PBMCs. Receptor source: a woman in her 40s in good health and CMV-seropositive.

Written as DNA, the CDR3 is TGTGCCAGCAAATCAGGGATTAGTGAAGCTTTCTTT. Residues: CASKSGISEAFF. V usage is TRBV27 and J usage is TRBJ1-1; D is possibly TRBD1 (5 bases). The CDR3 sequence is 12 residues long. Germline V gene sequence: CDR1 MNHEY, CDR2 SMNVEV (reference sequence). V lost 7 bases, J lost 7 bases, and 13 bases lay in between.

The rearrangement joins TRBV27 to TRBJ2-3; 7 bases fit TRBD2. V dropped 2 bases and J dropped 0; count of bases not matched to a gene: 11. This CDR3 has 18 residues. From germline, CDR1 is MNHEY and CDR2 SMNVEV (reference sequence). The CDR3 DNA is TGTGCCAGCAGTTTACTTCCGGGGTTCGGGAGGAGCACAGATACGCAGTATTTT. Translating it yields CASSLLPGFGRSTDTQYF.

In DNA form, the CDR3 reads TGTGCCAGTAGTGCAGCTAGCGGAAGGTTTTGGGCCGGGGAGCTGTTTTTT. It translates to CASSAASGRFWAGELFF. This chain joins TRBV19 and TRBJ2-2, with 7 bases fitting TRBD2. This CDR3 has 17 amino acids. J was trimmed by 6 bases and V by 5 bases; bases with no gene match: 15. Germline-derived CDR1 and CDR2 are LNHDA and SQIVND (reference sequence).

The chain carries TRBV5-1 and TRBJ1-2, with 7 bases that match TRBD1. CDR1 and CDR2 (germline): SGHRS, YFSETQ. Trimming at V came to 4 bases and at J to 6 bases, leaving 9 bases not matched to a gene. This CDR3 has 14 residues. The DNA of the CDR3 is TGCGCCAGCAGCCCGGGACAGACACTCAATGGCTACACCTTC. Translating it yields CASSPGQTLNGYTF. Full variable domain (missing parts from reference TRBV5-1 and TRBJ1-2): KAGVTQTPRYLIKTRGQQVTLSCSPISGHRSVSWYQQTPGQGLQFLFEYFSETQRNKGNFPGRFSGRQFSNSRSEMNVSTLELGDSALYLCASSPGQTLNGYTFGSGTRLTVV.

V usage is TRBV5-6 and J usage is TRBJ1-5, with unresolved D. The ends were cut back, 3 bases at V and 0 bases at J, with 10 bases in the middle. Looked up from germline, CDR1 is SGHDT and CDR2 is YYEEEE. CDR3 length equals 15 residues. The CDR3 region is CASSSTDNSNQPQHF. As DNA, the CDR3 is TGTGCCAGCAGCTCCACAGACAATAGCAATCAGCCCCAGCATTTT.

This rearrangement joins TRBV19 to TRBJ1-1, with D unresolved. The CDR3 consists of 16 residues. V was clipped by 7 bases and J by 0 bases, with 18 bases between them. Germline loops: CDR1 LNHDA, CDR2 SQIVND (reference sequence). The CDR3 is CASTSWGKGVNTEAFF. The CDR3 DNA sequence: TGTGCCAGTACCTCGTGGGGAAAGGGAGTGAACACTGAAGCTTTCTTT.

This clone was detected a few times. The chain is built from TRBV9 and TRBJ2-1; 11 bases are shared with TRBD2. J lost 4 bases, V lost 2 bases, and 5 bases had no gene match. Germline V lookup: CDR1 SGDLS, CDR2 YYNGEE. This CDR3 comprises 16 residues. The CDR3 sequence: CASSVPLAGEYNEQFF. In nucleotides, the CDR3 is TGTGCCAGCAGCGTCCCACTAGCGGGAGAGTACAATGAGCAGTTCTTC.

The chain couples TRBV7-2 to TRBJ1-1, with 7 bases aligning to TRBD1. V gave up 2 bases and J gave up 7 bases; unmatched junction bases: 7. The germline CDR1 and CDR2 sequences are SGHTA and FQGNSA. The CDR3 extends over 14 amino acids. The CDR3: CASSLPDRADEAFF. The CDR3 DNA reads TGTGCCAGCAGCTTACCCGACAGGGCCGATGAAGCTTTCTTT.

The chain links TRBV19 to TRBJ2-7, with D perhaps matching TRBD1 (5 bases). This CDR3 has 13 residues. The V end lost 1 base, the J end lost 3 bases, and 7 bases lay between the germline ends. Germline loops: CDR1 LNHDA, CDR2 SQIVND (reference sequence). The CDR3 DNA follows: TGTGCCAGTAGTATAGGTCAGGGCTACGAGCAGTACTTC. Translating it yields CASSIGQGYEQYF.

This rearrangement joins TRBV6-1 to TRBJ2-1; a weak D match, TRBD1 (5 bases). The V and J ends lost 6 bases and 7 bases respectively, with 10 bases between them. CDR1 and CDR2 from the germline V gene are MNHNS and SASEGT. The length of the CDR3 is 12 residues. The CDR3 DNA reads TGTGCCAGCAGGTCAGGGTCGAATGAGCAGTTCTTC. It is translated as CASRSGSNEQFF.

This clone was detected only a few times. The rearrangement uses TRBV10-3 and TRBJ1-1; D ambiguous. The V gene lost 3 bases and the J gene lost 4 bases, with 9 bases spanning the gap. CDR1 and CDR2 from the germline V gene are ENHRY and SYGVKD. This CDR3 comprises 13 residues. Here the CDR3 reads CAISEQIGTEAFF. The CDR3 nucleotides read TGTGCCATCAGTGAACAGATTGGCACTGAAGCTTTCTTT.

V usage is TRBV6-5 and J usage is TRBJ2-7, with 11 bases fitting TRBD2. The J segment lost 2 bases and the V segment lost 6 bases, leaving 3 bases of the junction unmatched. Germline assignment: CDR1 MNHEY and CDR2 SVGAGI. CDR3 size: 14 residues. In DNA, the CDR3 is TGTGCCAGCAGGACGACTAGCGGGACCTACGAGCAGTACTTC. Translation: CASRTTSGTYEQYF.

The chain has TRBV10-3 and TRBJ2-5, with D possibly TRBD2 on 6 matching bases. The CDR3 runs to 15 residues. V lost 4 bases, J lost 2 bases, and 14 bases lay in between. Germline CDR1 ENHRY, CDR2 SYGVKD. DNA of the CDR3: TGTGCCATCAGTGGGGAGGTCCCCTCACAAGAGACCCAGTACTTC. This sequence encodes CAISGEVPSQETQYF.

The chain combines TRBV4-1 with TRBJ2-1, with TRBD1 matching over 9 bases. Germline V gives CDR1 MGHRA, CDR2 YSYEKL. The CDR3 sequence is 16 residues long. V was clipped by 0 bases and J by 3 bases; unmatched bases: 3. The CDR3 reads CASSQEAGQGYNEQFF. For the CDR3, the DNA is TGCGCCAGCAGCCAAGAAGCGGGACAGGGCTACAATGAGCAGTTCTTC.

This clone showed up just a few times. The V and J genes are TRBV15 and TRBJ2-3; TRBD2 is a possible D gene (6 bases). V lost 8 bases to trimming and J lost 3 bases, with 12 bases between them. This CDR3 contains 13 residues. Germline values: CDR1 LNHNV, CDR2 YYDKDF (reference sequence). The CDR3 protein is CATGRGKTDTQYF. CDR3 nucleotide sequence: TGTGCCACCGGGCGGGGCAAAACAGATACGCAGTATTTT.

This clone was seen once. V gene TRBV5-5 combines with J gene TRBJ2-7; maybe TRBD2 (5 bases). The CDR3 loop spans 14 amino acids. Germline CDR1 reads SGHKS; CDR2 reads YYEKEE (reference sequence). The V gene lost 0 bases and the J gene lost 2 bases, with 9 bases spanning the gap. CDR3 protein: CASSLVGGAYEQYF. CDR3 nucleotide sequence: TGTGCCAGCAGCTTGGTAGGAGGTGCCTACGAGCAGTACTTC.

In its sample, this clone was seen a few times. V and J are TRBV5-1 and TRBJ2-5, with D perhaps matching TRBD1 (7 bases). Deletions cut 7 bases from V and 1 base from J, with 20 bases between. This CDR3 has 16 amino acids. CDR1 is SGHRS and CDR2 is YFSETQ in the germline V gene. CDR3 residues: CASRLGQVGLQETQYF. The CDR3 DNA is TGCGCCAGCCGGCTCGGACAGGTGGGACTCCAAGAGACCCAGTACTTC.